The clone carrying this T cell receptor (beta chain) occurred a few times. The sample comes from a study of beta chain features in type 1 diabetes. Study-wide background: Comparable age, gender and cell yields were observed in patients relative to healthy donors. Taken together, all samples contributed around 100,000,000 examined sorted cells.

This CDR3 region has 16 residues. V was clipped by 2 bases and J by 0 bases, with 8 bases between them. The V gene's germline CDR1 is KGHSH and CDR2 LQKENI. Expressed TCRB transcripts were sequenced, since all the RNA that had been isolated was reverse transcribed. Clones were read by immunoSEQ multiplex PCR, and TCRdb kept only the in-frame ones, dropping some. The data show 130,000 to 150,000 clones, 6.9% seen once. The rearrangement joins TRBV18 to TRBJ2-6; D perhaps matches TRBD1 (5 bases). The receptor comes from a woman in her 30s in good health. Sequencing input: central memory CD4+ T cells from blood. CDR3 coding DNA: TGTGCCAGCTCACCATTTAGGGGCTCTGGGGCCAACGTCCTGACTTTC. Translated, it gives CASSPFRGSGANVLTF.